This T cell receptor beta chain was sequenced for a study of blood T cell repertoires in COVID-19 (dated by TCRdb to 2019 to 2021). Some background on the complete study: The collaborator samples originated in the United States, Italy and Spain and spanned the acute and convalescent phases of COVID-19. The dataset comprised deeply sampled blood TCRbeta repertoires from subjects exposed to, actively infected with, or recovered from COVID-19. Where available, HLA class I and class II types were taken from metadata supplied by the sample provider and were not determined by assay-based typing. Samples came from the ongoing ImmuneRACE study (first 160 participants) plus 1,254 subjects from 6 global collaborators. Sample metadata almost always included a de-identified subject ID, COVID-19 status, age in years and sex. A freely available public database, intended as a resource for researchers studying the immune response to SARS-CoV-2, is where the repertoires were released. The prospective study material was composed of cDNA or gDNA derived from T cells, B-cell-depleted T cells, or PBMCs.

Each collaborating institution followed its own protocols to collect whole blood in K2EDTA tubes. For TCRbeta analysis, collaborators shipped samples in one of three forms: frozen whole blood, isolated PBMCs, or DNA extracted from either of those sample types. Measured from the cysteine to the phenylalanine, the CDR3 is 13 residues long. CDR3 DNA only is kept here, 39 bases in frame from base 1. V and J lose 5 bases and 6 bases, and a span of 13 bases separates them. TCRbeta CDR3 regions were amplified from genomic DNA using the immunoSEQ Assay, a bias-controlled multiplex PCR. For the original study's pipeline: The number of nucleated cells in each sample was estimated from the amplification of reference gene primers within the assay. To quantify the absolute abundance of each unique TCRbeta CDR3 rearrangement, sequence reads were collapsed and filtered. Productive Simpson clonality was computed per sample as the square root of Simpson's diversity index over productive rearrangements. The source is immuneACCESS, and TCRdb retained only in-frame sequences with V and J called. Part of the clones is not carried over; for the studies checked, unresolved V genes explain less than half of this, and the remainder is unexplained. V, J and clone size are those of that table, while D and trimming were read from the DNA. Present in this sample are about 210,000 clones, around 84% of which were seen just once. In total, the top ten clones hold more than 10% of the sample.

A remark on this clone: This receptor's antigen is unknown. No base quality information exists; no much larger clone differs at one position.

Results and caveats for the whole study, not just this receptor: The amount of clinical and demographic metadata varied by source and participant and was provided uncurated.

Recombination joined TRBV12-3 or TRBV12-4 with TRBJ2-5; the D segment could be TRBD1, given 6 matching bases. The sample taken for sequencing was peripheral blood. This receptor was identified in a human donor in a cohort sampled during active COVID-19. For the CDR3, the sequence is CASSADSKQTQYF. The nucleotide sequence reads as follows: TGTGCCAGCAGTGCGGACAGCAAGCAGACCCAGTACTTC.